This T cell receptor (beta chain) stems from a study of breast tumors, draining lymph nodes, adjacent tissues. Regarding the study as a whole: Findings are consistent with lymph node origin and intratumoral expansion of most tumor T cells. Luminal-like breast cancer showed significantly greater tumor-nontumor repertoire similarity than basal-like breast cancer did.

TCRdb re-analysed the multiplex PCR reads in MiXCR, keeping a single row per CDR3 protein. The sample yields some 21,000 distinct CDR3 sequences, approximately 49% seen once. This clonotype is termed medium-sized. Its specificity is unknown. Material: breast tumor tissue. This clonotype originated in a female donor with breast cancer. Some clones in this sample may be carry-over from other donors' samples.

CDR3 nucleotides: TGTGCCATCAGAGGACAGGGCTACGAGCAGTACTTC. Its translation is CAIRGQGYEQYF. This chain connects TRBV10-3 to TRBJ2-7; 8 nucleotides align to TRBD1. From germline, CDR1 is ENHRY and CDR2 SYGVKD. This CDR3 is built from 12 residues. The J segment lost 3 bases and the V segment lost 6 bases, leaving 1 base of the junction unmatched.